One and the same sample provided the 17 T cell receptor beta chains below, sequenced in a study of blood T cell repertoires in COVID-19 (dated by TCRdb to about 2020). Library preparation was by the immunoSEQ multiplex PCR assay. TCRdb obtained this table from immuneACCESS and retained in-frame rearrangements with V and J assigned. These tables miss some clones; where compared with another copy, unresolved V genes account for less than half of the shortfall, and the remainder is unexplained. A total of around 180,000 clones appear in this sample, less than 90% of them only once. Jointly, the top ten make up around a quarter of the sample. Sample: peripheral blood. These TCRs come from a man aged 55 to 70 with acute or convalescent COVID-19.

The chain has TRBV5-4 and TRBJ2-3, with 13 bases that match TRBD2. The CDR3 extends over 16 amino acids. Losses at the gene ends were 5 bases for V and 4 bases for J; bases not matched to a gene: 7. Germline loops: CDR1 SGHNT, CDR2 YYREEE (reference sequence). CDR3 sequence (DNA): TGTGCCAGCAGACCGGGACTAGCGGGACAGGCAGATACGCAGTATTTT. Translating gives CASRPGLAGQADTQYF.

The V gene is TRBV10-1, the J gene TRBJ2-3, with TRBD2 as a possible D gene (7 bases). Germline V CDR1 and CDR2: WNHNN, SYGVQD (reference sequence). The CDR3 is 14 amino acids. V shed 10 bases and J shed 3 bases, with 17 bases lying between them. CDR3 in DNA: TGCGCCACCTCGGCCGGGGGGCGGACAGATACGCAGTATTTT. This encodes CATSAGGRTDTQYF.

The rearrangement uses TRBV6-6 and TRBJ2-2, with D possibly matching TRBD1 (5 bases). There are 18 residues in the CDR3. CDR1 is MNHNY, CDR2 SVGAGI, per germline (reference sequence). Trimming cost V 5 bases and J 4 bases, with 23 bases left between them. CDR3 protein: CASSHSITRVGGTGELFF. The CDR3 DNA reads TGTGCCAGCAGTCATTCGATTACCAGGGTGGGTGGCACCGGGGAGCTGTTTTTT.

This chain links TRBV7-3 with TRBJ2-1; 8 bases are a match to TRBD1. The CDR3 spans 17 residues. Germline V CDR1 and CDR2: SGHTA, FQGTGA. V shed 4 bases, J shed 0 bases, and the junction held 8 bases outside the gene matches. CDR3 sequence reads: CASSSLGQGNSYNEQFF. The CDR3 DNA sequence: TGTGCCAGCAGCTCGCTAGGACAGGGTAACTCCTACAATGAGCAGTTCTTC.

This chain connects TRBV21-1 to TRBJ1-4; TRBD1 was called by the table and not checked on the DNA. TRBV21-1 is marked as a pseudogene. The CDR3 sequence is 15 residues long. As DNA, the CDR3 is TGTGCCAGCAGCCCGAGAGACAGGGGGGGAGAAAAACTGTTTTTT. This encodes CASSPRDRGGEKLFF.

The rearrangement uses TRBV7-6 and TRBJ1-2; TRBD1 matches 8 bases. V shed 1 base, J shed 4 bases, and the junction held 5 bases outside the gene matches. The CDR3 loop spans 15 amino acids. Looked up from germline, CDR1 is SGHVS and CDR2 is FNYEAQ. CDR3 nucleotides: TGTGCCAGCAGCTTAGAGACAGGGGTCGGCTATGGCTACACCTTC. Translating it yields CASSLETGVGYGYTF. Drawing the rest from reference TRBV7-6 and TRBJ1-2, the complete variable domain is GAGVSQSPRYKVTKRGQDVALRCDPISGHVSLYWYRQALGQGPEFLTYFNYEAQQDKSGLPNDRFSAERPEGSISTLTIQRTEQRDSAMYRCASSLETGVGYGYTFGSGTRLTVV.

The chain recombines TRBV5-8 with TRBJ1-1, with D tentatively TRBD1 (6 bases). V lost 3 bases, J lost 3 bases, and 18 bases lay in between. The CDR3 consists of 16 residues. Germline CDR1 reads SGHTS; CDR2 reads YDEGEE. The CDR3 spells CASSSDVQGLHTEAFF. The CDR3 DNA is TGTGCCAGCAGCTCTGACGTACAGGGCTTACACACTGAAGCTTTCTTT.

V and J are TRBV19 and TRBJ1-5; D is unresolved. Trimming took off 3 bases at V and 9 bases at J, with 18 bases between the two ends. The germline gives CDR1 LNHDA, CDR2 SQIVND (reference sequence). This CDR3 region has 15 residues. For the CDR3, the DNA is TGTGCCAGTAGTATCGGAGGGTTCGGCCCTAGGCCCCAGCATTTT. Protein: CASSIGGFGPRPQHF.

The chain is built from TRBV2 and TRBJ2-5; TRBD1 agrees at 9 bases. Trimming took 6 bases from V and 2 from J; bases not matched to a gene: 1. This CDR3 region has 13 residues. CDR1 is SNHLY, CDR2 FYNNEI, per germline. CDR3 DNA: TGTGCCAGCAGGGGGACAGGGCAAGAGACCCAGTACTTC. Protein: CASRGTGQETQYF.

V is TRBV5-1 and J is TRBJ1-2; D unresolved. V lost 1 base and J 3 bases, leaving 4 bases between the germline ends. This CDR3 comprises 12 residues. Per the germline V gene, CDR1 is SGHRS and CDR2 is YFSETQ. The CDR3 DNA reads as TGCGCCAGCAGCTTGACGGACTATGGCTACACCTTC. Its translation is CASSLTDYGYTF. Full variable domain (rest looked up from reference TRBV5-1 and TRBJ1-2): KAGVTQTPRYLIKTRGQQVTLSCSPISGHRSVSWYQQTPGQGLQFLFEYFSETQRNKGNFPGRFSGRQFSNSRSEMNVSTLELGDSALYLCASSLTDYGYTFGSGTRLTVV.

The V and J genes are TRBV5-1 and TRBJ2-7; TRBD1 matches at 11 bases. The CDR3 is made up of 17 amino acids. From germline, CDR1 is SGHRS and CDR2 YFSETQ. The junction had 12 bases not matched to a gene; V was cut back by 2 bases and J by 5 bases. CDR3 DNA sequence: TGCGCCAGCAGCTTCCTAGCCGGGACAGGGGGTAACAACGAGCAGTACTTC. It specifies CASSFLAGTGGNNEQYF.

The rearrangement links TRBV5-5 to TRBJ1-2, with TRBD1 matching 10 bases. Germline loops: CDR1 SGHKS, CDR2 YYEKEE (reference sequence). The trim removed 4 bases at V and 8 bases at J, leaving 8 bases unmatched. CDR3 length: 14 residues. CDR3 nucleotides: TGTGCCAGCAGCCTGAGACAGGGGGCAAAGGGCTACACCTTC. Amino acids: CASSLRQGAKGYTF.

This chain links TRBV7-3 with TRBJ2-1; 13 nucleotides line up with TRBD2. Germline V gene sequence: CDR1 SGHTA, CDR2 FQGTGA. The CDR3 is 16 amino acids. V trimming: 5 bases; J trimming: 6 bases; junction bases outside the gene matches: 7. The CDR3 spells CASSRTSGSFSNEQFF. The CDR3 DNA follows: TGTGCCAGCAGCCGGACTAGCGGGAGCTTCTCCAATGAGCAGTTCTTC.

The CDR3 loop reads CASSLTDRGFDEQYF. The CDR3 DNA reads TGCGCCAGCAGCTTGACAGACAGGGGTTTCGACGAGCAGTACTTC. The chain carries TRBV5-1 and TRBJ2-7, with 8 bases aligning to TRBD1. V lost 1 base to trimming and J lost 5 bases; unmatched junction nucleotides: 8. Germline CDR1 is SGHRS and CDR2 is YFSETQ. The CDR3 has 15 amino acids.

This clone was seen only a few times. The chain uses TRBV7-3 and TRBJ2-7; D is possibly TRBD2 (6 bases). The ends were cut back, 5 bases at V and 2 bases at J, with 22 bases in the middle. CDR1 is SGHTA and CDR2 is FQGTGA in the germline V gene. CDR3 length: 17 amino acids. DNA of the CDR3: TGTGCCAGCAGCCCCCGGGGGAAATACTTTACGGCCTACGAGCAGTACGTC. Encoded protein: CASSPRGKYFTAYEQYV.

This clone was recorded once. This chain connects TRBV24-1 to TRBJ2-2, with 11 bases fitting TRBD2. This CDR3 contains 16 residues. Germline CDR1 is KGHDR and CDR2 is SFDVKD. With 4 bases clipped from V and 5 bases from J, the junction kept 5 bases outside the gene matches. CDR3 DNA: TGTGCCACCAGTGACCCGACTAGCGGGGTAACCGGGGAGCTGTTTTTT. Translating gives CATSDPTSGVTGELFF.

The rearrangement joins TRBV5-4 to TRBJ1-2; a weak D match, TRBD1 (6 bases). The CDR3 length is 13 residues. Germline CDR1 SGHNT, CDR2 YYREEE (reference sequence). Between the trimmed V and J ends, which lost 4 bases and 4 bases, there was a span of 11 bases. The CDR3 DNA sequence: TGTGCCAGCAGCCCGGACAGCCTCTATGGCTACACCTTC. This sequence encodes CASSPDSLYGYTF.